What follows are 15 T cell receptor beta chains derived from one specimen sequenced in a study of CD8+ T cells in alopecia areata. Reverse transcribed after extraction, RNA yielded cDNA as the sequencing template. Sequenced by immunoSEQ multiplex PCR; TCRdb stores in-frame clones only, minus some. Here the sample spans 150,000 or so clones, more than 40% being singletons. The sample in question was CD8+ T cells sorted from blood, obtained at week 0. All receptors derive from a human donor with alopecia areata.

The V call is TRBV27, the J call TRBJ2-1; no reliable D call. The CDR3 contains 14 residues. CDR1 and CDR2 (germline): MNHEY, SMNVEV (reference sequence). V was cut by 0 bases and J by 7 bases, with 10 bases left in between. CDR3 sequence (DNA): TGTGCCAGCAGTTTATCGTCCCCTGATAATGAGCAGTTCTTC. This translates into CASSLSSPDNEQFF.

This chain connects TRBV6-1 to TRBJ2-3, with 8 bases fitting TRBD1. The CDR3 length is 15 residues. Germline assignment: CDR1 MNHNS and CDR2 SASEGT. The trim removed 2 bases at V and 4 bases at J, leaving 5 bases unmatched. This CDR3 reads CASSEMTGAADTQYF. In DNA, the CDR3 is TGTGCCAGCAGTGAAATGACAGGGGCGGCAGATACGCAGTATTTT.

This clone was counted between two and nine times. J is TRBJ2-1 and V is TRBV15; tentative D call: TRBD2 (5 bases). The CDR3 runs to 17 residues. V lost 5 bases and J lost 2, with 19 bases in between. Germline lookup yields CDR1 LNHNV and CDR2 YYDKDF (reference sequence). The CDR3 sequence: CATSRHPVDGAYNEQFF. The CDR3, as DNA: TGTGCCACCAGCCGGCATCCCGTGGACGGGGCCTACAATGAGCAGTTCTTC. Combining the CDR3 with reference TRBV15 and TRBJ2-1 gives the whole variable domain DAMVIQNPRYQVTQFGKPVTLSCSQTLNHNVMYWYQQKSSQAPKLLFHYYDKDFNNEADTPDNFQSRRPNTSFCFLDIRSPGLGDTAMYLCATSRHPVDGAYNEQFFGPGTRLTVL.

Concerning this clone: A read error may account for a junction end that differs from germline. The gene calls are TRBV5-6 and TRBJ2-7; 14 bases agree with TRBD2. Germline V gene sequence: CDR1 SGHDT, CDR2 YYEEEE. This CDR3 spans 14 amino acids. The CDR3: CASSSWTSGGTALF. As DNA, the CDR3 is TGTGCCAGCAGCTCCTGGACTAGCGGGGGGACAGCCCTCTTC.

This chain connects TRBV13 to TRBJ2-2; D call uncertain. This CDR3 spans 15 amino acids. CDR1 is PRHDT and CDR2 is FYEKMQ in the germline V gene (reference sequence). V shed 3 bases and J shed 1 base, with 9 bases lying between them. The CDR3 reads CASSLGSENTGELFF. For the CDR3, the DNA is TGTGCCAGCAGCTTGGGCAGCGAGAACACCGGGGAGCTGTTTTTT.

The CDR3 DNA sequence: TGCAGCGCTTTTGACAGCGAACTCTACGAGCAGTACTTC. Its protein product is CSAFDSELYEQYF. The chain has TRBV29-1 and TRBJ2-7; tentative D call: TRBD1 (5 bases). This CDR3 has 13 residues. CDR1 and CDR2 (germline): SQVTM, ANQGSEA. V was pared by 7 bases and J by 3 bases, with 16 bases between.

The chain couples TRBV18 to TRBJ2-7, with 12 nucleotides matching TRBD1. The CDR3 has 15 residues. V lost 3 bases, J lost 2 bases, and 2 bases stayed unmatched. Germline lookup yields CDR1 KGHSH and CDR2 LQKENI. The CDR3 DNA is TGTGCCAGCTCACCCCGGGACAGGGGGCCCTACGAGCAGTACTTC. This translates into CASSPRDRGPYEQYF.

This clone showed up just once. This chain connects TRBV4-2 to TRBJ2-5; 10 bases are shared with TRBD1. CDR1 LGHNA and CDR2 YNFKEQ come from the germline V gene. The V and J ends lost 4 bases and 5 bases, in that order; junction bases with no gene match: 10. The CDR3 sequence is 16 residues long. Written as DNA, the CDR3 is TGTGCCAGCAGCCTGTCGGAGACAGGGGGCCGGGAGACCCAGTACTTC. This codes for CASSLSETGGRETQYF.

The chain recombines TRBV4-1 with TRBJ2-7; a possible D gene is TRBD1 (5 bases). V was cut by 1 base and J by 0 bases, with 10 bases left in between. This CDR3 region has 15 residues. The germline gives CDR1 MGHRA, CDR2 YSYEKL. Here the CDR3 DNA reads TGCGCCAGCAGCCAAGTCGAAGGGGCCTCCTACGAGCAGTACTTC. It translates to CASSQVEGASYEQYF.

The V and J genes are TRBV29-1 and TRBJ1-2; a weak D match, TRBD1 (5 bases). CDR1 is SQVTM, CDR2 ANQGSEA, per germline. Trimming took 1 base from V and 1 from J, leaving 10 bases between them. The CDR3 has 14 amino acids. The CDR3 coding sequence is TGCAGCGTTGAAGGGGCTAGGGGTAACTATGGCTACACCTTC. Its translation is CSVEGARGNYGYTF.

This chain connects TRBV13 to TRBJ2-7, with 9 bases matching TRBD1. From germline, CDR1 is PRHDT and CDR2 FYEKMQ (reference sequence). This CDR3 is built from 15 residues. V gave up 5 bases and J gave up 2 bases; unmatched junction bases: 7. The CDR3 sequence: CASSLQGQGAYEQYF. The CDR3 DNA follows: TGTGCCAGCAGCCTCCAGGGACAGGGAGCCTACGAGCAGTACTTC.

This clone has just a few counts. The V and J genes are TRBV6-1 and TRBJ2-7; the D gene is possibly TRBD2 (5 bases). CDR3 length: 15 residues. Germline assignment: CDR1 MNHNS and CDR2 SASEGT. Trimming stripped 7 bases from V and 1 base from J, with 17 bases between. The CDR3 DNA follows: TGTGCCAGCAAGGAGGCAGAGAGCGGATCCTACGAGCAGTACTTC. Translation: CASKEAESGSYEQYF.

The chain uses TRBV14 and TRBJ2-4; D perhaps matches TRBD1 (5 bases). CDR1 and CDR2 from the germline V gene are SGHDN and FVKESK. Trimming shortened V by 4 bases and J by 8 bases, and 15 bases separated the two germline ends. This CDR3 has 14 amino acids. CDR3 nucleotides: TGTGCCAGCAGCCTTATGGGGCCCGGTGACATTCAGTACTTC. Translation: CASSLMGPGDIQYF.

The chain employs TRBV5-1 and TRBJ2-5, with D unclear. The CDR3 length is 15 residues. Between the trimmed V and J ends, which lost 2 bases and 5 bases, there was a span of 16 bases. The germline CDR1 and CDR2 sequences are SGHRS and YFSETQ. CDR3 amino acids: CASSFHASSQETQYF. CDR3 nucleotides: TGCGCCAGCAGCTTTCATGCCTCGAGTCAGGAGACCCAGTACTTC.

The genes are TRBV5-1 and TRBJ2-7, with 8 positions matching TRBD1. The CDR3 is 14 residues long. Germline CDR1 reads SGHRS; CDR2 reads YFSETQ. V gave up 4 bases and J gave up 2 bases; unmatched junction bases: 5. CDR3 DNA: TGCGCCAGCAGCCGTCAGGGGGCCCCCTACGAGCAGTACTTC. It yields the protein CASSRQGAPYEQYF.